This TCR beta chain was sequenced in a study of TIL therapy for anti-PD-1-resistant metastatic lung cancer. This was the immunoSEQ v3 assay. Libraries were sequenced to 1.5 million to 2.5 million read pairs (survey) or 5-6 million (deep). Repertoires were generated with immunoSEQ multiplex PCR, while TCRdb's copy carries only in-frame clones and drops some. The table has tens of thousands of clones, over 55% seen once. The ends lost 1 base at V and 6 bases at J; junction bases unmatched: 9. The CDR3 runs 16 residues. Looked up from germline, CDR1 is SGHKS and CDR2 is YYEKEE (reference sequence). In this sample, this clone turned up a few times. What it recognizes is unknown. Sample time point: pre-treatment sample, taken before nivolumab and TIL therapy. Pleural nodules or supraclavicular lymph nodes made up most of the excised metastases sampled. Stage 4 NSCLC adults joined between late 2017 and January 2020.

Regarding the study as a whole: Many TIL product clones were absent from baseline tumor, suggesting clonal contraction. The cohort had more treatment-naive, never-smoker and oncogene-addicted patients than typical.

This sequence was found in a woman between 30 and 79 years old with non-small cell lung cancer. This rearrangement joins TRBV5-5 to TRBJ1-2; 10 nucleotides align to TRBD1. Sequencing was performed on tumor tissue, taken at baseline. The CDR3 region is CASSLSPTGGADGYTF. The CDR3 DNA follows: TGTGCCAGCAGCTTGTCTCCGACAGGGGGCGCAGATGGCTACACCTTC.